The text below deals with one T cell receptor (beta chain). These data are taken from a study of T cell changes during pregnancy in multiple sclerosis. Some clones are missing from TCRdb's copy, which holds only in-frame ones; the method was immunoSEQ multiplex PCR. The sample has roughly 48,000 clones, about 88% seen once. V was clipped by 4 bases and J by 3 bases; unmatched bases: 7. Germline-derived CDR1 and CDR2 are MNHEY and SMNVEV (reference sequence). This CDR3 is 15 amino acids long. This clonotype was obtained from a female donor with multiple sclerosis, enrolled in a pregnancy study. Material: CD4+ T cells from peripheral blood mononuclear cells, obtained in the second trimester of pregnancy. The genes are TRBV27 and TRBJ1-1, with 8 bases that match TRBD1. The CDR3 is CASSSGGAGDTEAFF. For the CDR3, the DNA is TGTGCCAGCAGTTCAGGGGGCGCTGGGGACACTGAAGCTTTCTTT.